A selection of T cell receptor beta chains follows, all from one sample in a study of immune heterogeneity within non-small cell lung tumors. TCRdb passed the multiplex PCR reads through MiXCR, listing each CDR3 protein once. This sample yields roughly 6,500 distinct CDR3 sequences, of which less than 25% are seen a single time; approximately 15% belongs to the top ten. The sequencing sample was made of lung tumor tissue. Source of these receptors: a female donor with non-small cell lung cancer. Both conserved end residues are part of each CDR3. The D gene is left open where the match is weak. Clone size, where shown, is once, few, many, or a class for clones that have expanded.

V gene	D gene	clone size	J gene	CDR3 DNA	CDR3 protein
TRBV9	TRBD2	few	TRBJ2-7	TGTGCCAGCAGCGCAAGCGGGAGCGCCTACGATCAGTACTTC	CASSASGSAYDQYF
TRBV30	TRBD1	NA	TRBJ1-5	TGTGCCTGGAGTACCGGGACAGGGGACAACCAGCATTTT	CAWSTGTGDNQHF
TRBV9	NA	medium-sized	TRBJ1-3	TGTGCCAGCAGCGTTTATGTCTCTGGAAACACCATATATTTT	CASSVYVSGNTIYF
TRBV7-8	NA	NA	TRBJ1-1	TGTGCCAGCAGCCCAGGAGGGGTAGGGGCGGTGAACACTGAAGCTTTCTTT	CASSPGGVGAVNTEAFF
TRBV6-1	TRBD2	NA	TRBJ2-3	TGTGCCAGCAGTCACCCCGTAGCGGGAGGAACCACAGATACGCAGTATTTT	CASSHPVAGGTTDTQYF
TRBV6-2/TRBV6-3	NA	few	TRBJ2-7	TGTGCCACCTATCCCCTTCTCCAGGGTGTAGTAGTCTACGAGCAGTACTTC	CATYPLLQGVVVYEQYF
TRBV7-9	NA	NA	TRBJ1-5	TGTGCCAGCAGTCAGGGTTCCAATCAGCCCCAGCATTTT	CASSQGSNQPQHF
TRBV7-9	NA	medium-sized	TRBJ1-1	TGTGCCAGCAGCTTCACTGGGGGAGACACTGAAGCTTTCTTT	CASSFTGGDTEAFF
TRBV12-3/TRBV12-4	TRBD1	NA	TRBJ1-1	TGTGCCAGCAGTGATGACACAGGGGGCACTGAATCTTTCTTT	CASSDDTGGTESFF
TRBV9	NA	few	TRBJ2-3	TGTGCCAGCAGCCCCCAGGAGGGGGCTAGGACAGATACGCAGTATTTT	CASSPQEGARTDTQYF
TRBV6-1	NA	medium-sized	TRBJ2-7	TGTGCCAGCAGTGAGGGGATCGTTTTGTACGAGCAGTACTTC	CASSEGIVLYEQYF
TRBV6-1	NA	medium-sized	TRBJ1-4	TGTGCCAGCAGTACCCTACATGAAAAACTGTTTTTT	CASSTLHEKLFF
TRBV3-1	NA	medium-sized	TRBJ2-7	TGTGCCAGCAGCCAAGAATCGGGCGCAACCTACGAGCAGTACTTC	CASSQESGATYEQYF
TRBV2	TRBD2	NA	TRBJ2-2	TGTGCCAGCAGTGGGACTAGCGGGAGATATGTCGGGGAGCTGTTTTTT	CASSGTSGRYVGELFF
TRBV19	NA	NA	TRBJ2-3	TGTCCCAGTAGTATAACTGGAGATACGCAGTATTTT	CPSSITGDTQYF
TRBV6-5	TRBD2	few	TRBJ2-2	TGTGCCATCAGTTACTCGACTAGCGCCGGGGAGCTGTTTTTT	CAISYSTSAGELFF
TRBV5-1	TRBD1	few	TRBJ1-2	TGCGCCAGCAGCTTCTACAGGGGGCTCAACTATGGCTACACCTTC	CASSFYRGLNYGYTF
TRBV7-3	NA	medium-sized	TRBJ2-7	TGTGCCAGCAGCTTCAAGGGAACCGAGCAGTACTTC	CASSFKGTEQYF
TRBV15	NA	NA	TRBJ1-5	TGTGCCACCAGCAGAGAGGGGAATCAGCCCCAGCATTTT	CATSREGNQPQHF
TRBV29-1	TRBD2	few	TRBJ2-5	TGCAGCGTTGGGCTAGCGGGAGAGACCCAGTACTTC	CSVGLAGETQYF
TRBV24-1	TRBD2	medium-sized	TRBJ2-7	TGTGCCACCAGTGATGGGACTAGGGACGAGCAGTACTTC	CATSDGTRDEQYF
TRBV28	TRBD1	NA	TRBJ2-3	TGTGCCAGCAGCCAAGGGGGCGGGAGCACAGATACGCAGTATTTT	CASSQGGGSTDTQYF
TRBV28	NA	medium-sized	TRBJ2-7	TGTGCCAGCGTGGGGCGGTACGAGCAGTACTTC	CASVGRYEQYF
TRBV5-1	TRBD2	medium-sized	TRBJ2-1	TGCGCCAGCAGCCCACTAGCGGGAGGGCCAAGTGAGCAGTTCTTC	CASSPLAGGPSEQFF
TRBV4-1	NA	NA	TRBJ2-7	TGCGCCAGCAGCCAAGGGTTTTCGGACTTGTACGAGCAGTACTTC	CASSQGFSDLYEQYF
TRBV20-1	TRBD1	medium-sized	TRBJ1-5	TGCAGTGCTAGTAGTTTCAGGGACAGGGGACAGCCCCAGCATTTT	CSASSFRDRGQPQHF
TRBV20-1	TRBD2	few	TRBJ2-3	TGCAGTGCTAGACCCCCACTAGCGGGAGTTTTTGATACGCAGTATTTT	CSARPPLAGVFDTQYF
TRBV6-1	NA	NA	TRBJ1-2	TGTGCCAGCAGTGAAGCGCGGGGGGCCGGGGGCTACACCTTC	CASSEARGAGGYTF
TRBV28	NA	medium-sized	TRBJ2-3	TGTGCCAGCAGTTCCCCCCAGAGCGGGGATACGCAGTATTTT	CASSSPQSGDTQYF
TRBV18	NA	medium-sized	TRBJ1-4	TGTGCCAGCTCACCCGCACTATCAACTAATGAAAAACTGTTTTTT	CASSPALSTNEKLFF
TRBV14	NA	NA	TRBJ2-3	TGTGCCAGCAGCCAAGATTACGCGGGTACTAGCACAGATACGCAGTATTTT	CASSQDYAGTSTDTQYF
TRBV20-1	NA	medium-sized	TRBJ1-1	TGCAGTACCCACCAAGTTCGGGCCTCAGGATATGAAGCTTTCTTT	CSTHQVRASGYEAFF
TRBV19	NA	medium-sized	TRBJ1-1	TGTGCCAGTAGTATAGCAAAGAACACTGAAGCTTTCTTT	CASSIAKNTEAFF